The T cell receptor beta chain under discussion was sequenced for a study of T-cell reconstitution after alpha-beta-depleted transplantation in children. It was with unique molecular identifiers that the TCRbeta library was prepared. TCRdb re-derived calls from the PCR reads in MiXCR, one entry per CDR3 protein. The repertoire includes 490,000 or so distinct CDR3 sequences, about 12% of them detected once, and about 5% sits in the top ten. This clonotype was observed a handful of times. Germline-derived CDR1 and CDR2 are SQVTM and ANQGSEA. This CDR3 comprises 14 residues. V dropped 3 bases and J dropped 8; count of bases not matched to a gene: 10.

The chain links TRBV29-1 to TRBJ2-1; 7 nucleotides agree with TRBD2. The sequenced sample was PBMCs from the stem cell graft donor, obtained from the stem cell graft. The receptor comes from a human donor who donated a stem cell graft to a child with combined immunodeficiency. This CDR3 is CSVEKGGTGDEQFF. The CDR3 coding sequence is TGCAGCGTTGAGAAGGGAGGGACGGGTGATGAGCAGTTCTTC.